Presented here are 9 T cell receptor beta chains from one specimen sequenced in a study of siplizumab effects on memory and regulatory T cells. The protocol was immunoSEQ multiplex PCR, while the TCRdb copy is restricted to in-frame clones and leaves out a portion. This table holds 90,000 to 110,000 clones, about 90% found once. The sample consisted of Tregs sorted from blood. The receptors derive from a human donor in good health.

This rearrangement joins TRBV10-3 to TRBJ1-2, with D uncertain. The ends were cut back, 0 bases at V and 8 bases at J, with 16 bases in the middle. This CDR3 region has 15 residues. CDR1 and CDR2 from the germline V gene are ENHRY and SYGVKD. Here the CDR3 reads CAISESSKMSVGYTF. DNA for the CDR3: TGTGCCATCAGTGAGTCAAGCAAGATGTCGGTAGGCTACACCTTC.

CDR3 sequence: CASTVDRGGTEAFF. CDR3 nucleotides: TGTGCCAGTACCGTCGACAGGGGAGGTACTGAAGCTTTCTTT. This chain links TRBV19 with TRBJ1-1; 8 bases line up with TRBD1. Germline assignment: CDR1 LNHDA and CDR2 SQIVND (reference sequence). The junction had 9 bases not matched to a gene; V was cut back by 7 bases and J by 5 bases. This CDR3 comprises 14 residues.

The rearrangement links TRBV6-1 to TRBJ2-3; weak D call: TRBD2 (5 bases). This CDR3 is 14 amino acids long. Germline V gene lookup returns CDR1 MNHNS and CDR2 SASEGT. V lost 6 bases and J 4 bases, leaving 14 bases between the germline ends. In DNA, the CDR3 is TGTGCCAGCAGGGACTCTTCGGTCGCAGATACGCAGTATTTT. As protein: CASRDSSVADTQYF.

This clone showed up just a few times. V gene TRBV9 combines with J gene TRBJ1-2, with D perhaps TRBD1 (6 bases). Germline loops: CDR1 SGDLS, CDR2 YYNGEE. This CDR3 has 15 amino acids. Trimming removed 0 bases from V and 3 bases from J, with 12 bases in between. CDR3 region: CASSVGLGADYGYTF. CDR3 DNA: TGTGCCAGCAGCGTAGGTCTGGGGGCGGACTATGGCTACACCTTC.

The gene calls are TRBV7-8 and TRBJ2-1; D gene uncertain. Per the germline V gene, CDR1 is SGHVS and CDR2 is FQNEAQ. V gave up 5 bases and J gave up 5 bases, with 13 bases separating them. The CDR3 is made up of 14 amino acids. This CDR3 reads CASSPRHTDNEQFF. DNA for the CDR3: TGTGCCAGCAGCCCAAGACACACCGACAATGAGCAGTTCTTC.

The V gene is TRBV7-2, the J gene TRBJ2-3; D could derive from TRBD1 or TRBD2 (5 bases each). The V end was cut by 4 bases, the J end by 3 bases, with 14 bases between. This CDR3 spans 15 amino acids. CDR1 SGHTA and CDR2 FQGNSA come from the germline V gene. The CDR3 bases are TGTGCCAGCAGCTACCCACGGGGCAATACAGATACGCAGTATTTT. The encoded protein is CASSYPRGNTDTQYF.

The CDR3 loop is CASSEDWGRNYGYTF. As DNA, the CDR3 is TGTGCCAGCAGTGAAGATTGGGGAAGAAACTATGGCTACACCTTC. V usage is TRBV6-1 and J usage is TRBJ1-2, with D hard to call. With 1 base removed from V and 2 bases from J, the gap between germline ends came to 11 bases. Germline lookup yields CDR1 MNHNS and CDR2 SASEGT. The CDR3 runs to 15 residues.

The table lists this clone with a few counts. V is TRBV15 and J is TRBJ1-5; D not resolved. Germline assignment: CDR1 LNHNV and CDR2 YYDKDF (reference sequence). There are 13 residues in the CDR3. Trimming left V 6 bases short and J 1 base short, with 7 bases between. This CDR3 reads CATRGLSNQPQHF. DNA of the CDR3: TGTGCCACCAGAGGGTTGAGCAATCAGCCCCAGCATTTT.

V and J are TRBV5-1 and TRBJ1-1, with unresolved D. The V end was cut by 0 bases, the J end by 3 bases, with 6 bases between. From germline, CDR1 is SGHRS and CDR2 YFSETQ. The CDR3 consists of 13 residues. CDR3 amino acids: CASSLVSYTEAFF. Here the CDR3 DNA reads TGCGCCAGCAGCTTGGTAAGCTACACTGAAGCTTTCTTT.